These T cell receptor beta chains were read from a single sample in a study of long-term antiretroviral therapy in people with HIV. Here immunoSEQ multiplex PCR was the method, and the copy in TCRdb shows in-frame clones only, minus some. The sample has around 20,000 clones; 80% are singletons. The sample in question was unsorted PBMCs, obtained 2.9 years after starting antiretroviral therapy. The receptors originated from a woman aged 30 to 39 with HIV. The conserved cysteine and the conserved F or W are not part of the CDR3 here. Clone size is stated in some rows and not others, as once, few, many or a class when expanded.

v_call clone_size cdr3_length cdr3_aa
TRBV7-6 NA 14 ASSLVSSGGSNEQF
TRBV6-5 NA 12 ASSYSTGHYGYT
TRBV15 NA 11 ATSRDAAGTQY
TRBV4-1 NA 14 ASSQDHSGSYYGYT
TRBV13 NA 12 ASSLLTGNYGYT
TRBV4-1 NA 13 ASSQGGTNNQPQH
TRBV5-6 NA 11 ASSFPDEYEQY
TRBV5-4 NA 12 ASSLARANTEAF
TRBV23-1 NA 13 ASSQRTRGGTEAF
TRBV6-5 once 12 ASSSDRRGEKLF
TRBV6-6 NA 14 ASSDGSGGAGETQY
TRBV5-1 NA 12 ASSQGSGANVLT
TRBV6-1 NA 16 ASSEGRGRRETNYGYT
TRBV19 few 13 AKNSQGFPHSALH
TRBV7-2 NA 14 ASSLDPTGRNTEAF
TRBV6-1 medium-sized 10 ASSRLGDEQF
TRBV19 NA 14 ASSTLMSATNEKLF
TRBV19 NA 11 ASTDRPNTEAF
TRBV19 NA 13 ASSIDRGKGQPQH
TRBV27 NA 13 ASSSGTGGVETQY
TRBV2 NA 12 ASRDGQGDTEAF
TRBV5-1 NA 12 ASSQGTASDTQY
TRBV7-9 few 15 ASSLGRDRDLSGELF
TRBV5-1 NA 13 ASSLEGQGAGEAF
TRBV7-3 NA 14 ASNPGGGGYSDTQY
TRBV5-1 NA 13 ATRGGAGNTGELF
TRBV9 NA 11 ASSVRTGSEQY
TRBV4-2 NA 14 ASSQFGQGSGNTIY
TRBV25-1 once 11 ASSLLHQMTQY
TRBV10-3 NA 14 AIRPGQGGVGGELF
TRBV18 NA 12 ASSPTGSTDTQY
TRBV5-1 NA 7 ASSFGKY
TRBV7-8 NA 13 ASSLVGGGVNEQF
TRBV5-1 few 15 ASSLDSIATRNSPLH
TRBV5-1 NA 13 ASSSTGDPNYGYT
TRBV25-1 NA 12 ASSAGGQGQPQH
TRBV4-1 once 12 ASSQEDPFQAGF
TRBV11-2 NA 13 ASSLSWDFLEEAF
TRBV6-5 NA 12 ASSMQGGNTEAF
TRBV6-6 NA 13 ASSPTDNRAETQY
TRBV9 NA 13 ASSPGTGWSYEQY
TRBV21-1 NA 9 ATKANYGYT
TRBV5-1 NA 13 ASSLDRVITGELF
TRBV19 NA 13 ASTPTGYGANVLT
TRBV6-5 NA 10 ASSNQGYGYT
TRBV6-5 once 12 ASRPQGAGYGYT
TRBV4-1 few 14 ASREDLAGGPSEQF
TRBV4-1 NA 14 ASSPPGLAGRDEQF
TRBV4-1 NA 14 ASSQTWGGSQETQY